Listed below are T cell receptor beta chains from one sample, sequenced in a study of graft-versus-host responses after intestinal transplantation. Method: immunoSEQ multiplex PCR; TCRdb's copy keeps in-frame clones and lacks some. Seen here are some 81,000 clones, less than 90% observed once, and the top ten hold roughly 0.32%. What these receptors recognize is not known. The input for sequencing was unstimulated CD4+ T cells sorted from spleen or lymph node cells, taken before intestinal transplant. The origin of the receptors is a human donor who received an intestinal transplant. Both conserved end residues are part of each CDR3. Each record gives: D gene, V gene, CDR3 length, clone size, J gene, CDR3 DNA, CDR3 protein. A D gene is named only where the DNA matches it firmly. A row's size may be missing; if present it is once, few, many or a size class.

>TRBD1|TRBV27|16|.|TRBJ1-2
TGTGCCAGCAGTCAACTACAGGGGACAGGGAGCTATGGCTACACCTTC
CASSQLQGTGSYGYTF
>.|TRBV15|13|.|TRBJ1-1
TGTGCCACCAGCAGAAGGACAGTCACTGAAGCTTTCTTT
CATSRRTVTEAFF
>TRBD2|TRBV5-1|12|.|TRBJ2-5
TGCGCCAGCAGCTCTAGCGGGGAGACCCAGTACTTC
CASSSSGETQYF
>.|TRBV7-8|15|.|TRBJ2-1
TGTGCCAGCAGCCCCAGGGAAAGCTCCTACAATGAGCAGTTCTTC
CASSPRESSYNEQFF
>TRBD1|TRBV23-1|14|.|TRBJ2-5
TGCGCCAGCAGTACAACAGGGGCGCAAGAGACCCAGTACTTC
CASSTTGAQETQYF
>TRBD1|TRBV30|11|.|TRBJ1-1
TGTGCCTGGCAGGGGGGAACTGAAGCTTTCTTT
CAWQGGTEAFF
>TRBD1|TRBV19|17|.|TRBJ1-5
TGTGCCAGTAGATCGACAGGGGGCCGCCGTCTCAATCAGCCCCAGCATTTT
CASRSTGGRRLNQPQHF
>TRBD1|TRBV9|15|.|TRBJ2-1
TGTGCCAGCAGCGGAGGGACAGGAGTGTACAATGAGCAGTTCTTC
CASSGGTGVYNEQFF
>TRBD1|TRBV28|17|.|TRBJ1-2
TGTGCCAGCAGTTTAGTGGCACTAACCGGACAGGGGCGTGGCTACACCTTC
CASSLVALTGQGRGYTF
>.|TRBV19|12|.|TRBJ1-1
TGTGCCAGTAGCTATATGAACACTGAAGCTTTCTTT
CASSYMNTEAFF
>.|TRBV14|14|.|TRBJ2-7
TGTGCCAGCAGCCAGCCCGGGAGAAGCTACGAGCAGTACTTC
CASSQPGRSYEQYF
>.|TRBV7-7|13|.|TRBJ2-7
TGTGCTAGCAGCTTAGCGCGAGGATACGAGCAGTACTTC
CASSLARGYEQYF
>.|TRBV9|14|.|TRBJ2-2
TGTGCCAGCAGCGCGACTGGCCTAACCGGGGAGCTGTTTTTT
CASSATGLTGELFF
>.|TRBV19|16|.|TRBJ2-3
TGTGCCAGTAGTAGTGAAGGACTCTGGGGGCCAGATACGCAGTATTTT
CASSSEGLWGPDTQYF
>.|TRBV5-4|14|once|TRBJ2-3
TGTGCCAGCAGCCCCGCGGGAACGTCAGATACGCAGTATTTT
CASSPAGTSDTQYF
>.|TRBV6-1|14|.|TRBJ2-7
TGTGCCAGCAGTGTAGAGGACTTCTCCTACGAGCAGTACTTC
CASSVEDFSYEQYF
>TRBD1|TRBV5-4|14|.|TRBJ2-3
TGTGCCAGCAGCGAGGAAAGGGGGCCAGATACGCAGTATTTT
CASSEERGPDTQYF
>TRBD1|TRBV15|21|.|TRBJ2-7
TGTGCCACCAGCAGCATACACCGGGCTGGACAGGGCTTAAGGAGTCCCTACGAGCAGTACTTC
CATSSIHRAGQGLRSPYEQYF
>.|TRBV6-6|16|few|TRBJ2-7
TGTGCCAGCAGTTACCCAACGGGACATCTATCCTACGAGCAGTACTTC
CASSYPTGHLSYEQYF
>TRBD1|TRBV27|14|few|TRBJ2-7
TGTGCCAGCAGCGCCGGGACAGGGGTATACGAGCAGTACTTC
CASSAGTGVYEQYF
>.|TRBV15|14|.|TRBJ2-5
TGTGCCACCAGCGCTGGGGACTTCCAAGAGACCCAGTACTTC
CATSAGDFQETQYF
>.|TRBV5-1|14|.|TRBJ2-7
TGCGCCAGCAGTGTTGAAGCGGTTGGCTACGAGCAGTACTTC
CASSVEAVGYEQYF
>.|TRBV28|13|.|TRBJ2-1
TGTGCCAGCAGTTTGCTTGGGGCGGGGGAGCAGTTCTTC
CASSLLGAGEQFF
>TRBD1|TRBV30|13|.|TRBJ2-7
TGTGCCTGGAATACAGGGGGAGTAGGCGAGCAGTACTTC
CAWNTGGVGEQYF
>TRBD1|TRBV7-2|13|.|TRBJ1-1
TGTGCCAGCAGCTCGCACAGGGGGACTGAAGCTTTCTTT
CASSSHRGTEAFF
>.|TRBV10-1|13|.|TRBJ1-1
TGCGCCAGCAGTCTGGACACCAACACTGAAGCTTTCTTT
CASSLDTNTEAFF
>.|TRBV18|17|.|TRBJ2-2
TGTGCCAGCTCACTACGTAGCGCCCCGCGAAGAACCGGGGAGCTGTTTTTT
CASSLRSAPRRTGELFF
>TRBD2|TRBV5-1|15|.|TRBJ2-3
TGCGCCAGCAGGCTGAGCGGGGGGGACACAGATACGCAGTATTTT
CASRLSGGDTDTQYF
>.|TRBV18|15|.|TRBJ2-3
TGTGCCAGCTCACCAGCAGGCCAGAATAGGGGGACGCAGTATTTT
CASSPAGQNRGTQYF
>.|TRBV29-1|12|.|TRBJ1-1
TGCAGCGTCGGGGCAGGGGATGCTGAAGCTTTCTTT
CSVGAGDAEAFF
>.|TRBV7-9|12|.|TRBJ2-1
TGTGCCAGCAGCTTAGGCTTAGATGAGCAGTTCTTC
CASSLGLDEQFF
>TRBD2|TRBV2|13|.|TRBJ2-7
TGTGCCAGCAGTAGCGGGAGCTCCTACGAGCAGTACTTC
CASSSGSSYEQYF
>TRBD1|TRBV10-3|15|.|TRBJ2-1
TGTGCCATCATGGGGGGACAGGACTCCTACAATGAGCAGTTCTTC
CAIMGGQDSYNEQFF
>.|TRBV2|14|.|TRBJ2-3
TGTGCCAGCAGTGACGTACCTATGGTAGATACGCAGTATTTT
CASSDVPMVDTQYF
>.|TRBV5-1|15|.|TRBJ2-7
TGCGCCAGCAGCATGCCCTCGGGGAGGATTATCGAGCAGTACTTC
CASSMPSGRIIEQYF
>.|TRBV18|19|.|TRBJ2-6
TGTGCCAGCTCACCAATACCCCCAGGTCCCCTCTCTGGGGCCAACGTCCTGACTTTC
CASSPIPPGPLSGANVLTF
>TRBD1|TRBV4-1|16|.|TRBJ1-2
TGCGCCAGCAGCCTCTCTGTAGGACAGGAGTATTATGGCTACACCTTC
CASSLSVGQEYYGYTF
>.|TRBV7-9|15|.|TRBJ2-7
TGTGCCGGTGGTGGGGCGGGGAGCTCCTCCTACGAGCAGTACTTC
CAGGGAGSSSYEQYF
>.|TRBV5-1|15|.|TRBJ2-1
TGCGCCAGCAGCTTGGGAGGACAGAACTACAATGAGCAGTTCTTC
CASSLGGQNYNEQFF
>.|TRBV21-1|17|few|TRBJ1-3
TGTGCCAGCAGCAAAGGTCAGGGCAATAGCTCTGGAAACACCATATATTTT
CASSKGQGNSSGNTIYF
>TRBD2|TRBV18|16|.|TRBJ2-1
TGTGCCAGCTCACCAAGGGGCGGGAGAGGAGACAATGAGCAGTTCTTC
CASSPRGGRGDNEQFF